This is a list of T cell receptor beta chains from one sample in a study of response to subunit inactivated influenza vaccine. TCRdb redid the calling of the RT-PCR reads with MiXCR, one entry per CDR3 protein. The repertoire has about 520,000 distinct CDR3 sequences, about a tenth of them found once; the top ten carry 10% to 15%. Sequencing was performed on PBMCs from blood, taken roughly 45 days after vaccination. Receptor source: a man in his forties or fifties who received an inactivated influenza vaccine. Each CDR3 is given with its conserved first and last residue. The order of the fields is D gene, V gene, J gene, clone size, CDR3 DNA, CDR3 protein. D genes are given only for firm matches. Rows give clone size only sometimes, using once, few, many, or a class for an expanded clone.

D: TRBD1
V: TRBV5-1
J: TRBJ2-2
size: .
DNA: TGCGCCAGCAGCCGACAGGGGTCCGGGGAGCTGTTTTTT
CDR3: CASSRQGSGELFF

D: .
V: TRBV10-3
J: TRBJ2-7
size: .
DNA: TGTGCCATCAGTGACAAGGGTCAAGACGAGCAGTACTTC
CDR3: CAISDKGQDEQYF

D: .
V: TRBV29-1
J: TRBJ2-1
size: many
DNA: TGCAGCGTTGAAAGGCCCTTGGCATGGGAGCAGTTCTTC
CDR3: CSVERPLAWEQFF

D: .
V: TRBV6-4
J: TRBJ2-3
size: few
DNA: TGTGCCAGCAGTGACTCGGCCGGTAACACAGATACGCAGTATTTT
CDR3: CASSDSAGNTDTQYF

D: .
V: TRBV20-1
J: TRBJ2-5
size: few
DNA: TGCAGTGCTAGAGATGCTGGACAGTTACAAGAGACCCAGTACTTC
CDR3: CSARDAGQLQETQYF

D: TRBD1
V: TRBV10-3
J: TRBJ1-5
size: many
DNA: TGTGCCATCAGTGATCGCACACAGGGGAGCAATCAGCCCCAGCATTTT
CDR3: CAISDRTQGSNQPQHF

D: .
V: TRBV5-1
J: TRBJ2-1
size: many
DNA: TGCGCCAGCAGCTTGACTGCAATGGGCTACAATGAGCAGTTCTTC
CDR3: CASSLTAMGYNEQFF

D: TRBD2
V: TRBV27
J: TRBJ2-3
size: few
DNA: TGTGCCAGCAGTTTATGGGTTATGACTAGCGGGAACACAGATACGCAGTATTTT
CDR3: CASSLWVMTSGNTDTQYF

D: TRBD2
V: TRBV6-1
J: TRBJ2-2
size: few
DNA: TGTGCCAGCAAGCCCCCCAGCGGGGGCACCGGGGAGCTGTTTTTT
CDR3: CASKPPSGGTGELFF

D: .
V: TRBV12-3/TRBV12-4
J: TRBJ1-2
size: many
DNA: TGTGCCAGCGCGGAGAGAGCTAACTATGGCTACACCTTC
CDR3: CASAERANYGYTF

D: .
V: TRBV5-1
J: TRBJ2-3
size: .
DNA: TGCGCCAGCAGCTTGGAATCTGCCACCCCCACAGATACGCAGTATTTT
CDR3: CASSLESATPTDTQYF

D: .
V: TRBV4-1
J: TRBJ2-3
size: .
DNA: TGCGCCAGCAGCCAGTTAGACTATACTTCGCCAGATACGCAGTATTTT
CDR3: CASSQLDYTSPDTQYF

D: .
V: TRBV7-2
J: TRBJ2-7
size: .
DNA: TGTGCCAGCAGCCCTGGGGTAGCTGAGTACGGCGAGCAGTACTTC
CDR3: CASSPGVAEYGEQYF

D: TRBD1
V: TRBV5-1
J: TRBJ2-7
size: few
DNA: TGCGCCAGCAGCCGCGAAAAAGGGACAGGGCGGGAGAACGAGCAGTACTTC
CDR3: CASSREKGTGRENEQYF

D: .
V: TRBV10-3
J: TRBJ1-3
size: .
DNA: TGTGCCATCAGTGCCGGTAGCTCTGGAAACACCATATATTTT
CDR3: CAISAGSSGNTIYF

D: .
V: TRBV5-1
J: TRBJ1-6
size: few
DNA: TGCGCCAGCAGCGTCCGGGGTGCGAATTCACCCCTCCACTTT
CDR3: CASSVRGANSPLHF

D: .
V: TRBV20-1
J: TRBJ2-7
size: .
DNA: TGCAGTGTCTCCCAAATTAGCTCCTACGAGCAGTACTTC
CDR3: CSVSQISSYEQYF

D: TRBD2
V: TRBV6-5
J: TRBJ2-5
size: few
DNA: TGTGCCAGCAGTTACTCGACTAGCGGGAGTGGAGAGACCCAGTACTTC
CDR3: CASSYSTSGSGETQYF

D: .
V: TRBV20-1
J: TRBJ2-7
size: many
DNA: TGCAGTGCTAGAAGTCCCGGTGGGTACGAGCAGTACTTC
CDR3: CSARSPGGYEQYF

D: .
V: TRBV12-3/TRBV12-4
J: TRBJ1-1
size: few
DNA: TGTGCCAGCAGCCCCTTCGGGATCCCCGGCGCTGAAGCTTTCTTT
CDR3: CASSPFGIPGAEAFF

D: .
V: TRBV5-8
J: TRBJ1-4
size: few
DNA: TGTGCCAGCAGTCTGGACCGCGGAGGTGAAAAACTGTTTTTT
CDR3: CASSLDRGGEKLFF

D: .
V: TRBV7-2
J: TRBJ1-2
size: few
DNA: TGTGCCAGCAGCTTAGCGAACAGCTATGGCTACACCTTC
CDR3: CASSLANSYGYTF

D: .
V: TRBV12-3/TRBV12-4
J: TRBJ1-3
size: .
DNA: TGTGCCAGCAGTTCTCTTTGGGGAGGGGTCCAAGGAAACACCATATATTTT
CDR3: CASSSLWGGVQGNTIYF

D: .
V: TRBV7-2
J: TRBJ1-2
size: .
DNA: TGTGCCAGCAGCTCGAGTTCCGGGTATGGCTACACCTTC
CDR3: CASSSSSGYGYTF

D: .
V: TRBV24-1
J: TRBJ1-5
size: few
DNA: TGTGCCACCAGTGACCCTGGGAAGGGGGTGGATCAGCCCCAGCATTTT
CDR3: CATSDPGKGVDQPQHF

D: TRBD2
V: TRBV7-2
J: TRBJ2-2
size: .
DNA: TGTGCCAGCAGCCTAGCGGGGGCCCCTAATAGGGAGCTGTTTTTT
CDR3: CASSLAGAPNRELFF

D: TRBD1
V: TRBV7-8
J: TRBJ2-2
size: .
DNA: TGTGCCAGCAGCTCACAGGGGTTCGGGGAGCTGTTTTTT
CDR3: CASSSQGFGELFF

D: TRBD2
V: TRBV7-2
J: TRBJ2-3
size: .
DNA: TGTGCCAGCAGCTTAGCCTGGGGGGGTCCTCCCACAGATACGCAGTATTTT
CDR3: CASSLAWGGPPTDTQYF

D: .
V: TRBV7-2
J: TRBJ2-7
size: .
DNA: TGTGCCAGCAGCCCCTCCTACCCTTTCTACGAGCAGTACTTC
CDR3: CASSPSYPFYEQYF

D: .
V: TRBV5-1
J: TRBJ2-1
size: many
DNA: TGCGCCAGCAGCTTGGGGACTACTAGCAATGAGCAGTTCTTC
CDR3: CASSLGTTSNEQFF

D: .
V: TRBV29-1
J: TRBJ1-1
size: .
DNA: TGCAGCGTTGGTCAGACTCGAAACACTGAAGCTTTCTTT
CDR3: CSVGQTRNTEAFF

D: .
V: TRBV5-4
J: TRBJ2-7
size: few
DNA: TGTGCCAGCAGCCGGGGGACGGGACCCTACGAGCAGTACTTC
CDR3: CASSRGTGPYEQYF

D: .
V: TRBV6-1
J: TRBJ1-1
size: .
DNA: TGTGCCAGCAGTGAACGACAACCGAACACTGAAGCTTTCTTT
CDR3: CASSERQPNTEAFF

D: .
V: TRBV7-6
J: TRBJ2-7
size: few
DNA: TGTGCCAGCAGCTTGGCACAGCAAGCGGCCTACGAGCAGTACTTC
CDR3: CASSLAQQAAYEQYF

D: TRBD2
V: TRBV20-1
J: TRBJ2-5
size: many
DNA: TGCAGTGCTAAGGGTGGTAGCGGGAGGTTAGAGACCCAGTACTTC
CDR3: CSAKGGSGRLETQYF

D: .
V: TRBV24-1
J: TRBJ2-2
size: few
DNA: TGTGCCACCAGTGATTCGGCAAGAGCGAACACCGGGGAGCTGTTTTTT
CDR3: CATSDSARANTGELFF

D: TRBD1
V: TRBV28
J: TRBJ2-7
size: .
DNA: TGTGCCAGCAGGCGACAGGGACAGGGGTACGAGCAGTACTTC
CDR3: CASRRQGQGYEQYF

D: TRBD2
V: TRBV4-1
J: TRBJ2-1
size: .
DNA: TGCGCCAGCAGCCACTCGGGACTAGCGGGGGCCATTGGGGATGAGCAGTTCTTC
CDR3: CASSHSGLAGAIGDEQFF

D: TRBD1
V: TRBV20-1
J: TRBJ2-7
size: few
DNA: TGCAGTGTTACGGGACAGGGAAACTACGAGCAGTACTTC
CDR3: CSVTGQGNYEQYF